These 28 T cell receptor beta chains came from one sample sequenced in a study of blood T cell repertoires in COVID-19. The protocol was immunoSEQ multiplex PCR, while the TCRdb copy is restricted to in-frame clones and leaves out a portion. Of about 200,000 clones listed, about 85% are singletons. The source material was PBMCs or T cells enriched from blood (not recorded which). These receptors were collected from a woman aged 25 to 45 who had recovered from COVID-19.

This chain uses TRBV11-3 with TRBJ2-3; 11 bases agree with TRBD2. The junction had 15 bases not matched to a gene; V was cut back by 5 bases and J by 2 bases. CDR3 length: 19 residues. CDR1 and CDR2 (germline): SGHNT, YENEEA. CDR3 in DNA: TGTGCCAGCAGCGAACCCCCGAAACTAGCGGGAGAACCCACAGATACGCAGTATTTT. It translates to CASSEPPKLAGEPTDTQYF.

J is TRBJ2-7 and V is TRBV5-6, with D hard to call. CDR1 is SGHDT, CDR2 YYEEEE, per germline. V was clipped by 1 base and J by 0 bases, with 11 bases between them. There are 15 residues in the CDR3. CDR3: CASSLYLSSSYEQYF. CDR3 in DNA: TGTGCCAGCAGCTTGTACTTGTCAAGCTCCTACGAGCAGTACTTC.

This clone was seen a few times. The gene calls are TRBV9 and TRBJ1-5; D possibly corresponds to TRBD1 (6 bases). Germline V gene sequence: CDR1 SGDLS, CDR2 YYNGEE. This CDR3 region has 15 residues. V shed 3 bases and J shed 2 bases, with 12 bases lying between them. The CDR3: CASSAGVEGNQPQHF. The DNA of the CDR3 is TGTGCCAGCAGCGCAGGGGTGGAGGGCAATCAGCCCCAGCATTTT.

The chain employs TRBV24-1 and TRBJ1-5; the D gene is possibly TRBD1 (5 bases). The V and J ends lost 4 bases and 5 bases respectively, with 14 bases between them. Germline values: CDR1 KGHDR, CDR2 SFDVKD. The CDR3 has 15 amino acids. The CDR3 DNA is TGTGCCACCAGTGACGCAGGCATAGGGGATCAGCCCCAGCATTTT. Translating gives CATSDAGIGDQPQHF.

The chain combines TRBV5-1 with TRBJ1-2; TRBD1 matches at 7 bases. The J segment lost 6 bases and the V segment lost 4 bases, leaving 18 bases of the junction unmatched. This CDR3 has 17 amino acids. The germline V gene has CDR1 SGHRS and CDR2 YFSETQ. CDR3 sequence (DNA): TGCGCCAGCAGCCACGGTCGGACAGGCGGATTACTTGATGGCTACACCTTC. Translation: CASSHGRTGGLLDGYTF.

This clone occurred many times. Here the CDR3 reads CASSPGTGFAGELFF. The DNA for the CDR3 is TGTGCCAGCAGTCCCGGGACAGGGTTCGCCGGGGAGCTGTTTTTT. V gene TRBV6-2 or TRBV6-3 combines with J gene TRBJ2-2; TRBD1 matches 9 bases. Germline values: CDR1 MNHEY, CDR2 SVGEGT. Unmatched junction bases numbered 7, after V lost 5 bases and J lost 6 bases. This CDR3 is 15 amino acids long.

The chain carries TRBV18 and TRBJ1-2, with no clear D. Germline loops: CDR1 KGHSH, CDR2 LQKENI. V lost 4 bases, J lost 5 bases, and 8 bases lay in between. The CDR3 length is 12 residues. The DNA for the CDR3 is TGTGCCAGCTCACTCCTCGGGTATGGCTACACCTTC. This sequence encodes CASSLLGYGYTF.

The chain has TRBV5-6 and TRBJ1-4, with 7 bases that match TRBD1. This CDR3 has 14 residues. V was clipped by 1 base and J by 9 bases; unmatched bases: 6. Germline CDR1 SGHDT, CDR2 YYEEEE. The CDR3 region is CASSLRTGRQKLFF. CDR3 in DNA: TGTGCCAGCAGCTTGAGGACAGGACGACAAAAACTGTTTTTT.

V is TRBV20-1 and J is TRBJ1-2; maybe TRBD1 (6 bases). This CDR3 is built from 13 residues. Germline-derived CDR1 and CDR2 are DFQATT and SNEGSKA (reference sequence). Deletions cut 3 bases from V and 4 bases from J, with 12 bases between. Written as DNA, the CDR3 is TGCAGTGCTAGTGGAGACAGGCCCTATGGCTACACCTTC. Amino acid sequence: CSASGDRPYGYTF.

This clone was counted once. The chain joins TRBV20-1 to TRBJ1-4; no reliable D call. The V gene lost 3 bases and the J gene lost 0 bases, with 8 bases spanning the gap. Germline CDR1 DFQATT, CDR2 SNEGSKA (reference sequence). This CDR3 spans 14 amino acids. CDR3 DNA sequence: TGCAGTGCTAGTAGAACTGCAACTAATGAAAAACTGTTTTTT. Translating gives CSASRTATNEKLFF.

This clone has a handful of counts. V usage is TRBV11-3 and J usage is TRBJ1-4; no reliable D call. The V and J ends lost 6 bases and 0 bases respectively, with 11 bases between them. This CDR3 comprises 15 residues. The germline gives CDR1 SGHNT, CDR2 YENEEA. CDR3 in DNA: TGTGCCAGCAGAGGAGGAGCCGCAACTAATGAAAAACTGTTTTTT. Its translation: CASRGGAATNEKLFF.

The chain links TRBV15 to TRBJ1-1; D is unclear. Trimming cost V 1 base and J 1 base, with 4 bases left between them. The CDR3 has 13 residues. Looked up from germline, CDR1 is LNHNV and CDR2 is YYDKDF (reference sequence). This CDR3 reads CATSRVKNTEAFF. In DNA form, the CDR3 reads TGTGCCACCAGCAGAGTCAAGAACACTGAAGCTTTCTTT. Filled out from reference TRBV15 and TRBJ1-1, the complete variable domain reads DAMVIQNPRYQVTQFGKPVTLSCSQTLNHNVMYWYQQKSSQAPKLLFHYYDKDFNNEADTPDNFQSRRPNTSFCFLDIRSPGLGDTAMYLCATSRVKNTEAFFGQGTRLTVV.

The rearrangement links TRBV27 to TRBJ1-2; D is perhaps TRBD1 (5 bases). The CDR3 extends over 13 amino acids. Germline assignment: CDR1 MNHEY and CDR2 SMNVEV (reference sequence). The V and J ends lost 3 bases and 4 bases respectively, with 9 bases between them. In DNA form, the CDR3 reads TGTGCCAGCAGTTTGGGCGGGGGCTATGGCTACACCTTC. This encodes CASSLGGGYGYTF.

This chain uses TRBV29-1 with TRBJ2-3, with TRBD1 as a possible D gene (5 bases). The germline CDR1 and CDR2 sequences are SQVTM and ANQGSEA. The CDR3 has 13 residues. Trimming removed 7 bases from V and 2 bases from J, with 13 bases in between. The CDR3 is CSGKGQYTDTQYF. The CDR3 DNA is TGCAGCGGAAAAGGACAATACACAGATACGCAGTATTTT.

The CDR3 protein is CASSSAGPYNSPLHF. In DNA, the CDR3 is TGCGCCAGCAGCTCCGCAGGGCCCTATAATTCACCCCTCCACTTT. This chain joins TRBV5-1 and TRBJ1-6, with D perhaps TRBD1 (5 bases). Germline-derived CDR1 and CDR2 are SGHRS and YFSETQ. Trimming shortened V by 3 bases and J by 2 bases, and 9 bases separated the two germline ends. The CDR3 contains 15 residues.

The J gene is TRBJ1-2, the V gene TRBV7-2; TRBD1 agrees at 8 bases. CDR3 size: 16 residues. Trimming at V came to 5 bases and at J to 6 bases, leaving 14 bases not matched to a gene. Germline loops: CDR1 SGHTA, CDR2 FQGNSA. The chain's CDR3 is CASSHGSDREMHGYTF. DNA of the CDR3: TGTGCCAGCAGCCACGGTTCGGACAGGGAGATGCATGGCTACACCTTC.

The genes are TRBV25-1 and TRBJ1-1; 9 nucleotides align to TRBD1. V was pared by 2 bases and J by 3 bases, with 10 bases of the junction left unmatched. The CDR3 consists of 17 residues. CDR1 MGHDK and CDR2 SYGVNS come from the germline V gene. The CDR3: CASSELPGTGHHTEAFF. The DNA for the CDR3 is TGTGCCAGCAGTGAACTTCCCGGGACAGGGCATCACACTGAAGCTTTCTTT.

The chain employs TRBV19 and TRBJ2-1; TRBD2 matches at 9 bases. The V segment lost 2 bases and the J segment 3 bases; nucleotides outside the gene matches: 11. This CDR3 has 18 amino acids. CDR1 is LNHDA and CDR2 is SQIVND in the germline V gene (reference sequence). The CDR3 loop is CASSISSSGNLLYNEQFF. The CDR3 region has the DNA TGTGCCAGTAGTATATCATCTAGCGGGAATCTTCTCTACAATGAGCAGTTCTTC.

The chain has TRBV4-3 and TRBJ1-2; no clear D gene. The ends were cut back, 1 base at V and 4 bases at J, with 16 bases in the middle. This CDR3 comprises 16 residues. Per the germline V gene, CDR1 is LGHNA and CDR2 is YSLEER. CDR3 bases: TGCGCCAGCAGCCAAGCGCCGGCTGAGCGTCGCTATGGCTACACCTTC. As protein: CASSQAPAERRYGYTF.

The rearrangement uses TRBV5-6 and TRBJ1-5, with 8 bases lining up with TRBD1. V lost 3 bases, J lost 3 bases, and 5 bases stayed unmatched. The CDR3 is 15 residues long. Germline V gene lookup returns CDR1 SGHDT and CDR2 YYEEEE. The CDR3 region is CASSWRQGYNQPQHF. The CDR3 DNA reads as TGTGCCAGCAGCTGGAGACAGGGGTACAATCAGCCCCAGCATTTT.

The rearrangement uses TRBV6-2 or TRBV6-3 and TRBJ1-2, with 12 bases lining up with TRBD1. CDR1 and CDR2 from the germline V gene are MNHEY and SVGEGT. J was trimmed by 4 bases and V by 5 bases; bases with no gene match: 8. The CDR3 totals 16 residues. In DNA, the CDR3 is TGTGCCAGCAGTCGAGCCCGGGACAGGGGGCCCTATGGCTACACCTTC. Translated, it gives CASSRARDRGPYGYTF.

The gene calls are TRBV7-9 and TRBJ2-2; D is unresolved. V shed 1 base and J shed 7 bases, with 4 bases lying between them. Germline V gene lookup returns CDR1 SEHNR and CDR2 FQNEAQ (reference sequence). This CDR3 spans 12 amino acids. CDR3 residues: CASSLVNGELFF. CDR3 coding DNA: TGTGCCAGCAGCTTAGTAAACGGGGAGCTGTTTTTT. Supplemented by reference TRBV7-9 and TRBJ2-2, the full variable domain reads DTGVSQNPRHKITKRGQNVTFRCDPISEHNRLYWYRQTLGQGPEFLTYFQNEAQLEKSRLLSDRFSAERPKGSFSTLEIQRTEQGDSAMYLCASSLVNGELFFGEGSRLTVL.

This chain uses TRBV9 with TRBJ1-1, with unresolved D. Trimming cost V 3 bases and J 4 bases, with 10 bases left between them. Germline V gene lookup returns CDR1 SGDLS and CDR2 YYNGEE. The CDR3 is 13 amino acids. CDR3 nucleotide sequence: TGTGCCAGCAGCGGATCAAGAGGCACTGAAGCTTTCTTT. Its translation is CASSGSRGTEAFF.

This chain links TRBV23-1 with TRBJ1-1; maybe TRBD1 (5 bases). TRBV23-1 is known as an ORF, though its function is uncertain. CDR3 length: 13 amino acids. With 2 bases removed from V and 10 bases from J, the gap between germline ends came to 14 bases. CDR3 amino acids: CASSQTGGQGAFF. The CDR3 nucleotides are TGCGCCAGCAGTCAAACGGGGGGTCAAGGAGCTTTCTTT.

This chain joins TRBV7-9 and TRBJ2-1, with 11 bases fitting TRBD2. CDR1 and CDR2 (germline): SEHNR, FQNEAQ (reference sequence). The CDR3 is 15 amino acids. With 5 bases clipped from V and 5 bases from J, the junction kept 5 bases outside the gene matches. The CDR3 coding sequence is TGTGCCAGCAGCCTGGGACTAGCGGCCGACAATGAGCAGTTCTTC. Its translation is CASSLGLAADNEQFF.

This clone came up a few times. The V call is TRBV29-1, the J call TRBJ2-5; D may be TRBD2 (6 bases). The V end was cut by 4 bases, the J end by 5 bases, with 11 bases between. In germline, CDR1 is SQVTM, CDR2 ANQGSEA. CDR3 size: 12 residues. This CDR3 reads CSVVEGRETQYF. The DNA of the CDR3 is TGCAGCGTTGTGGAGGGCAGGGAGACCCAGTACTTC.

The V gene is TRBV5-1, the J gene TRBJ2-5; TRBD1 aligns across 8 bases. The V segment lost 4 bases and the J segment 4 bases; nucleotides outside the gene matches: 9. Germline CDR1 and CDR2: SGHRS and YFSETQ. This CDR3 region has 15 residues. CDR3 loop: CASSPGQGRRETQYF. CDR3 nucleotide sequence: TGCGCCAGCAGCCCCGGACAGGGAAGGAGAGAGACCCAGTACTTC.

The count of this clone is one. This chain connects TRBV18 to TRBJ1-4, with 7 nucleotides matching TRBD1. The CDR3 has 14 residues. Germline CDR1 and CDR2: KGHSH and LQKENI. Trimming at V came to 4 bases and at J to 7 bases, leaving 6 bases not matched to a gene. CDR3 protein: CASSRDSLGEKLFF. The CDR3 nucleotides read TGTGCCAGCTCACGGGACAGCCTCGGTGAAAAACTGTTTTTT. Based on the CDR3 plus reference TRBV18 and TRBJ1-4, the full variable domain is NAGVMQNPRHLVRRRGQEARLRCSPMKGHSHVYWYRQLPEEGLKFMVYLQKENIIDESGMPKERFSAEFPKEGPSILRIQQVVRGDSAAYFCASSRDSLGEKLFFGSGTQLSVL.